The 29 T cell receptor beta chains given below trace back to one sample, sequenced in a study of shared clonotypes between healthy human individuals. Here immunoSEQ multiplex PCR was the method, and the copy in TCRdb shows in-frame clones only, minus some. The sample carries approximately 2.5 million clones, approximately 92% recorded once. Sequenced sample: naive CD4+ T cells sorted from blood. The subset was: CD45RA+ positively selected. The receptors derive from a man younger than 30 in good health.

The rearrangement joins TRBV5-4 to TRBJ2-3, with D possibly TRBD2 on 5 matching bases. V dropped 0 bases and J dropped 1 base, with 6 bases sitting between them. Germline-derived CDR1 and CDR2 are SGHNT and YYREEE (reference sequence). The CDR3 length is 14 residues. The chain's CDR3 is CASSLGTRTDTQYF. DNA of the CDR3: TGTGCCAGCAGCTTGGGGACTCGCACAGATACGCAGTATTTT.

The V call is TRBV2, the J call TRBJ2-2; TRBD1 matches at 7 bases. J gave up 6 bases and V 6 bases, and 13 bases lay outside the gene matches. The germline CDR1 and CDR2 sequences are SNHLY and FYNNEI. The CDR3 covers 16 residues. The CDR3 spells CASRATGSLSSGELFF. For the CDR3, the DNA is TGTGCCAGCAGGGCGACAGGGTCGTTGTCCTCCGGGGAGCTGTTTTTT.

The CDR3 protein is CASSPAGPGGSSYNEQFF. The CDR3 DNA reads TGTGCCAGCTCACCGGCTGGGCCGGGGGGGAGCTCCTACAATGAGCAGTTCTTC. V gene TRBV18 combines with J gene TRBJ2-1, with 8 bases aligning to TRBD2. There are 18 residues in the CDR3. Germline V lookup: CDR1 KGHSH, CDR2 LQKENI. V shed 3 bases, J shed 0 bases, and the junction held 10 bases outside the gene matches.

The J gene is TRBJ2-3, the V gene TRBV5-4; 8 positions match TRBD2. Germline V gene data show CDR1 as SGHNT and CDR2 as YYREEE (reference sequence). This CDR3 is built from 16 residues. V lost 0 bases, J lost 3 bases, and 6 bases stayed unmatched. CDR3 DNA: TGTGCCAGCAGCTTGGATGCGGGGGGCCCAACAGATACGCAGTATTTT. Its translation: CASSLDAGGPTDTQYF.

The chain employs TRBV7-2 and TRBJ1-2; 7 bases are a match to TRBD1. Germline assignment: CDR1 SGHTA and CDR2 FQGNSA. The CDR3 totals 15 residues. Trimming cost V 1 base and J 4 bases; bases outside gene matches: 6. This CDR3 is CASSLGTGEAYGYTF. Here the CDR3 DNA reads TGTGCCAGCAGCTTAGGCACAGGGGAGGCCTATGGCTACACCTTC.

The DNA for the CDR3 is TGTGCCAGCAGCGATCGTACCAGGGGGAGCAATCAGCCCCAGCATTTT. It specifies CASSDRTRGSNQPQHF. The chain joins TRBV7-8 to TRBJ1-5; 7 bases are a match to TRBD1. The CDR3 sequence is 16 residues long. Germline V gives CDR1 SGHVS, CDR2 FQNEAQ. The J segment lost 1 base and the V segment lost 5 bases, leaving 8 bases of the junction unmatched.

This sequence joins TRBV7-9 and TRBJ2-1; 7 positions match TRBD1. The germline CDR1 and CDR2 sequences are SEHNR and FQNEAQ (reference sequence). The trim removed 5 bases at V and 1 base at J, leaving 5 bases unmatched. This CDR3 is 15 amino acids long. Written as DNA, the CDR3 is TGTGCCAGCAGCCAAAACAGGGGTTCCTACAATGAGCAGTTCTTC. This codes for CASSQNRGSYNEQFF.

The chain employs TRBV12-5 and TRBJ1-6; TRBD1 is a possible D gene (6 bases). CDR1 is LGHNT and CDR2 is FRNRAP in the germline V gene. The CDR3 sequence is 15 residues long. V was clipped by 1 base and J by 10 bases, with 14 bases between them. The CDR3 spells CASGLAYTGKSPLHF. DNA of the CDR3: TGTGCTAGTGGTTTGGCCTACACAGGGAAATCACCCCTCCACTTT.

The rearrangement links TRBV12-5 to TRBJ1-5; D is unclear. The CDR3 extends over 14 amino acids. V gave up 2 bases and J gave up 6 bases, with 11 bases separating them. The V gene's germline CDR1 is LGHNT and CDR2 FRNRAP. This chain's CDR3 is CASGLLNMGQPQHF. The CDR3, as DNA: TGTGCTAGTGGTTTGCTGAACATGGGTCAGCCCCAGCATTTT.

A word on this clone: Other DNA variants within this sample encode the same CDR3. This chain uses TRBV18 with TRBJ2-7; no reliable D call. There are 13 residues in the CDR3. Trimming took off 0 bases at V and 5 bases at J, with 8 bases between the two ends. CDR1 is KGHSH, CDR2 LQKENI, per germline. The CDR3 reads CASSPPTVNEQYF. The CDR3 nucleotides are TGTGCCAGCTCACCACCGACCGTCAACGAGCAGTACTTC.

This sequence joins TRBV11-2 and TRBJ2-7, with TRBD2 identical over 8 bases. Germline CDR1 SGHAT, CDR2 FQNNGV. This CDR3 has 16 residues. V shed 5 bases and J 0 bases; nucleotides not matched to a gene: 9. The CDR3 DNA follows: TGTGCCAGCAGCAATCACATAGCGGGGAGCTCCTACGAGCAGTACTTC. Encoded protein: CASSNHIAGSSYEQYF.

As regards this clone: Other nucleotide sequences from this sample produce the same CDR3. The rearrangement joins TRBV5-1 to TRBJ2-2, with TRBD1 matching 8 bases. This CDR3 spans 14 amino acids. The J segment lost 1 base and the V segment lost 5 bases, leaving 1 base of the junction unmatched. CDR1 is SGHRS, CDR2 YFSETQ, per germline. CDR3 DNA sequence: TGCGCCAGCAGTGGACAGGGGAACACCGGGGAGCTGTTTTTT. Its translation: CASSGQGNTGELFF. Variable domain in full (rest from reference TRBV5-1 and TRBJ2-2): KAGVTQTPRYLIKTRGQQVTLSCSPISGHRSVSWYQQTPGQGLQFLFEYFSETQRNKGNFPGRFSGRQFSNSRSEMNVSTLELGDSALYLCASSGQGNTGELFFGEGSRLTVL.

V and J are TRBV2 and TRBJ1-1; possible D gene TRBD1, 5 bases. The germline CDR1 and CDR2 sequences are SNHLY and FYNNEI. CDR3 length: 13 residues. With 6 bases removed from V and 1 base from J, the gap between germline ends came to 9 bases. CDR3 coding DNA: TGTGCCAGCAGGACAACAGGGAACACTGAAGCTTTCTTT. Translated, it gives CASRTTGNTEAFF.

Comments on this clone: Other DNA sequences of this sample code for an identical CDR3. This chain connects TRBV18 to TRBJ2-2; TRBD2 is a possible D gene (5 bases). The CDR3 is 13 amino acids. Germline V CDR1 and CDR2: KGHSH, LQKENI. Trimming stripped 6 bases from V and 3 bases from J, with 8 bases between. Written as DNA, the CDR3 is TGTGCCAGCTCTCCGCGGGACACCGGGGAGCTGTTTTTT. Its protein is CASSPRDTGELFF.

The CDR3 region has the DNA TGTGCCAGCAGGGGCAGAGCATTGACAGATACGCAGTATTTT. This gives the protein CASRGRALTDTQYF. The gene calls are TRBV6-5 and TRBJ2-3; D gene uncertain. The ends were cut back, 6 bases at V and 3 bases at J, with 13 bases in the middle. The germline V gene encodes CDR1 MNHEY and CDR2 SVGAGI. The CDR3 sequence is 14 residues long.

This clone was counted a single time. The rearrangement uses TRBV6-5 and TRBJ2-7, with D hard to call. V lost 5 bases to trimming and J lost 0 bases, with 11 bases between them. Per the germline V gene, CDR1 is MNHEY and CDR2 is SVGAGI. CDR3 length: 14 amino acids. CDR3 nucleotide sequence: TGTGCCAGCAGTATAGCCCCGAGCTCCTACGAGCAGTACTTC. Translating it yields CASSIAPSSYEQYF.

The DNA of the CDR3 is TGTGCCACCAGCCGCCCCGGGGGCCAGACGACCGGGGAGCTGTTTTTT. As protein: CATSRPGGQTTGELFF. V gene TRBV15 combines with J gene TRBJ2-2; perhaps D is TRBD1 or TRBD2 (6 bases each). The CDR3 spans 16 residues. The germline V gene encodes CDR1 LNHNV and CDR2 YYDKDF (reference sequence). V lost 5 bases and J lost 5, with 18 bases in between. The full variable domain, with the rest looked up from reference TRBV15 and TRBJ2-2, is DAMVIQNPRYQVTQFGKPVTLSCSQTLNHNVMYWYQQKSSQAPKLLFHYYDKDFNNEADTPDNFQSRRPNTSFCFLDIRSPGLGDTAMYLCATSRPGGQTTGELFFGEGSRLTVL.

The chain links TRBV5-1 to TRBJ2-3; D call uncertain. There are 16 residues in the CDR3. With 2 bases removed from V and 4 bases from J, the gap between germline ends came to 17 bases. Germline V gene sequence: CDR1 SGHRS, CDR2 YFSETQ. The CDR3 here is CASSFRSSFSADTQYF. The CDR3 DNA sequence: TGCGCCAGCAGCTTCCGGTCAAGTTTTTCCGCAGATACGCAGTATTTT.

A few counts support this clone. The CDR3 sequence is CASSVIEGSGYTF. DNA for the CDR3: TGTGCCAGCAGCGTGATAGAGGGGAGTGGCTACACCTTC. The chain joins TRBV7-2 to TRBJ1-2, with TRBD1 as a possible D gene (5 bases). Germline lookup yields CDR1 SGHTA and CDR2 FQGNSA. V lost 5 bases and J 7 bases, leaving 14 bases between the germline ends. CDR3 length: 13 amino acids.

The CDR3 bases are TGTGCCAGTATAGAAGGGGCCGGTTTAAACTATGGCTACACCTTC. This encodes CASIEGAGLNYGYTF. The chain is built from TRBV19 and TRBJ1-2; tentatively, D is TRBD1 (5 bases). The V gene's germline CDR1 is LNHDA and CDR2 SQIVND (reference sequence). Trimming left V 7 bases short and J 2 bases short, with 17 bases between. This CDR3 region has 15 residues.

The chain carries TRBV6-5 and TRBJ1-2; no definite D call. In germline, CDR1 is MNHEY, CDR2 SVGAGI. This CDR3 is built from 14 residues. Trimming stripped 0 bases from V and 4 bases from J, with 9 bases between. The CDR3 DNA follows: TGTGCCAGCAGTTACTCTTACGGAACCTATGGCTACACCTTC. Translated, it gives CASSYSYGTYGYTF.

The chain couples TRBV7-6 to TRBJ2-5; 9 bases map to TRBD1. Germline CDR1 is SGHVS and CDR2 is FNYEAQ. This CDR3 contains 15 residues. The J segment lost 5 bases and the V segment lost 2 bases, leaving 6 bases of the junction unmatched. The CDR3 protein is CASSLRTGGGETQYF. The CDR3, as DNA: TGTGCCAGCAGCTTACGCACAGGGGGCGGGGAGACCCAGTACTTC. The full variable domain, its missing parts supplied by reference TRBV7-6 and TRBJ2-5, is GAGVSQSPRYKVTKRGQDVALRCDPISGHVSLYWYRQALGQGPEFLTYFNYEAQQDKSGLPNDRFSAERPEGSISTLTIQRTEQRDSAMYRCASSLRTGGGETQYFGPGTRLLVL.

The genes are TRBV27 and TRBJ2-7; TRBD2 agrees at 8 bases. The germline CDR1 and CDR2 sequences are MNHEY and SMNVEV (reference sequence). The CDR3 totals 13 residues. Trimming removed 6 bases from V and 4 bases from J; junction bases left unmatched: 5. In DNA form, the CDR3 reads TGTGCCAGCAGCCGAGCGGGAGTATACGAGCAGTACTTC. It is translated as CASSRAGVYEQYF.

The chain joins TRBV19 to TRBJ1-4; D is possibly TRBD1 (6 bases). This CDR3 has 15 residues. V lost 9 bases and J 6 bases, leaving 20 bases between the germline ends. Germline V gene sequence: CDR1 LNHDA, CDR2 SQIVND (reference sequence). The CDR3 here is CASMDRRPGDEKLFF. The DNA for the CDR3 is TGTGCCAGCATGGACAGACGCCCTGGTGATGAAAAACTGTTTTTT.

The J gene is TRBJ1-1, the V gene TRBV5-6, with 9 bases that match TRBD1. The V segment lost 0 bases and the J segment 6 bases; nucleotides outside the gene matches: 3. In germline, CDR1 is SGHDT, CDR2 YYEEEE. The CDR3 sequence is 14 residues long. CDR3 in amino acids: CASSLGTGESEAFF. As DNA, the CDR3 is TGTGCCAGCAGCTTGGGGACAGGGGAATCTGAAGCTTTCTTT. Looking up the rest from reference TRBV5-6 and TRBJ1-1 gives the full variable domain: DAGVTQSPTHLIKTRGQQVTLRCSPKSGHDTVSWYQQALGQGPQFIFQYYEEEERQRGNFPDRFSGHQFPNYSSELNVNALLLGDSALYLCASSLGTGESEAFFGQGTRLTVV.

The rearrangement uses TRBV29-1 and TRBJ1-3; D may be TRBD1 (6 bases). V gave up 3 bases and J gave up 3 bases, with 9 bases separating them. This CDR3 comprises 13 residues. Germline values: CDR1 SQVTM, CDR2 ANQGSEA. Written as DNA, the CDR3 is TGCAGCGTTGATGTCAGGGGTGGAAACACCATATATTTT. Its translation is CSVDVRGGNTIYF.

The chain joins TRBV18 to TRBJ2-1; no reliable D call. This CDR3 is built from 12 residues. Trimming left V 6 bases short and J 9 bases short, with 12 bases between. The germline V gene has CDR1 KGHSH and CDR2 LQKENI. CDR3 amino acids: CASSGGDGEQFF. The CDR3 coding sequence is TGTGCCAGCTCGGGTGGTGATGGTGAGCAGTTCTTC. The full variable domain, in which reference TRBV18 and TRBJ2-1 provide the parts outside the CDR3, is NAGVMQNPRHLVRRRGQEARLRCSPMKGHSHVYWYRQLPEEGLKFMVYLQKENIIDESGMPKERFSAEFPKEGPSILRIQQVVRGDSAAYFCASSGGDGEQFFGPGTRLTVL.

The CDR3 is CASGLTTGGEQFF. In DNA form, the CDR3 reads TGTGCTAGTGGTTTGACTACAGGGGGTGAGCAGTTCTTC. The chain links TRBV12-5 to TRBJ2-1; the match to TRBD1 covers 8 bases. The trim removed 2 bases at V and 9 bases at J, leaving 3 bases unmatched. This CDR3 contains 13 residues. CDR1 is LGHNT, CDR2 FRNRAP, per germline.

The chain is built from TRBV11-2 and TRBJ1-1; D remains ambiguous. The germline V and J ends were trimmed by 1 base and 0 bases, with 6 bases remaining between them. This CDR3 has 14 amino acids. Per germline, CDR1 SGHAT and CDR2 FQNNGV. The CDR3 DNA reads as TGTGCCAGCAGCTTAGCCAGCATGAACACTGAAGCTTTCTTT. Amino acid sequence: CASSLASMNTEAFF.